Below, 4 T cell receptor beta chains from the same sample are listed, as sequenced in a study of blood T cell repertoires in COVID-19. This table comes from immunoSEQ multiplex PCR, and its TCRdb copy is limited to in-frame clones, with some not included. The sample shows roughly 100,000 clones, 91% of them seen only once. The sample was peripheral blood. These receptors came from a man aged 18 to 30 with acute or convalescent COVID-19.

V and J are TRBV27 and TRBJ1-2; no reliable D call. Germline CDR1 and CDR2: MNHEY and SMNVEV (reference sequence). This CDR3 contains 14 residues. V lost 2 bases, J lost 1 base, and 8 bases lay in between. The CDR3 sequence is CASSLVGSNYGYTF. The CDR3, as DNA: TGTGCCAGCAGTTTAGTGGGGAGTAACTATGGCTACACCTTC.

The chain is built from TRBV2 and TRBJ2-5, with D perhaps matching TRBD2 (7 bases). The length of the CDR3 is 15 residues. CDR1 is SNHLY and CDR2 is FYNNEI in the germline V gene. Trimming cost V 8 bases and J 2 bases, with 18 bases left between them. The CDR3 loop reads CASGLRRGGQETQYF. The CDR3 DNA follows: TGTGCCAGCGGACTGCGGAGGGGGGGACAAGAGACCCAGTACTTC.

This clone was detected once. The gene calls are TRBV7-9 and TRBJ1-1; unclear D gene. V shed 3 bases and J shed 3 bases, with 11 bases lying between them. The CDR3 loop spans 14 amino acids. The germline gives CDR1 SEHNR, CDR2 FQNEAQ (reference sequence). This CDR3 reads CASSFSGKYTEAFF. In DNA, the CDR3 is TGTGCCAGCAGCTTTTCCGGGAAGTACACTGAAGCTTTCTTT.

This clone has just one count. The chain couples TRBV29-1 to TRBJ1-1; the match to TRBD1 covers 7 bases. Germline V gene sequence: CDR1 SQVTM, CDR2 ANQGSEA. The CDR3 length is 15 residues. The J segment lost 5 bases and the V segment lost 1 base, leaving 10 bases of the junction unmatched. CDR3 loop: CSVEVFRDRGTEAFF. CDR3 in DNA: TGCAGCGTTGAAGTTTTCCGGGACAGAGGAACTGAAGCTTTCTTT.